The entry below describes one TCR beta chain. The sample originates from a study of PD-1 blockade in classical Hodgkin lymphoma. Every patient experienced relapse after autologous stem cell transplantation, and brentuximab vedotin exposure varied. Some clones are missing from TCRdb's copy, which holds only in-frame ones; the method was immunoSEQ multiplex PCR. The sample shows some 150,000 clones, 78% of them seen only once. Germline lookup yields CDR1 MNHNY and CDR2 SVGAGI (reference sequence). V lost 5 bases, J lost 5 bases, and 13 bases lay in between. The CDR3 length is 14 residues. This receptor was taken from a human donor with classical Hodgkin lymphoma. The rearrangement links TRBV6-6 to TRBJ1-5; the D gene is possibly TRBD1 (5 bases). This specimen consisted of peripheral blood mononuclear cells (PBMCs), obtained before the second cycle of nivolumab. This CDR3 reads CASSRVTRDQPQHF. The CDR3 nucleotides read TGTGCCAGCAGTAGGGTCACCAGGGATCAGCCCCAGCATTTT.